This T cell receptor (beta chain) was identified in a study of radiotherapy plus CTLA-4 blockade in lung cancer. Study at large: Disease control reached less than 40%, with objective responses in over 15%.

Trimming took off 4 bases at V and 9 bases at J, with 10 bases between the two ends. In germline, CDR1 is MNHEY, CDR2 SMNVEV (reference sequence). This CDR3 contains 11 residues. Study-level points and caveats: Blood saw expansion of tumor-derived TCR clones after radiotherapy plus ipilimumab. Interferon-beta, together with early blood T cell clone dynamics, reportedly best predicted response.

Participants had chemo-refractory metastatic non-small-cell lung cancer and were treated with focal radiation plus ipilimumab CTLA-4 blockade. About this clone itself: No antigen is known for it.

The method was immunoSEQ multiplex PCR; TCRdb's version includes in-frame clones alone and lacks a portion of them. The data contain tens of thousands of clones, approximately 76% of them seen just once; the ten biggest clones take up 8.5% to 14%. The receptor comes from a human donor with non-small cell lung cancer who had stable disease on radiotherapy plus ipilimumab. Sample: peripheral blood, taken from a patient treated with radiotherapy plus ipilimumab. The chain employs TRBV27 and TRBJ2-7; D might be TRBD1 (6 bases). The CDR3 DNA follows: TGTGCCAGCAGTTGGGCAGGGGCGCAGTACTTC. It encodes CASSWAGAQYF.